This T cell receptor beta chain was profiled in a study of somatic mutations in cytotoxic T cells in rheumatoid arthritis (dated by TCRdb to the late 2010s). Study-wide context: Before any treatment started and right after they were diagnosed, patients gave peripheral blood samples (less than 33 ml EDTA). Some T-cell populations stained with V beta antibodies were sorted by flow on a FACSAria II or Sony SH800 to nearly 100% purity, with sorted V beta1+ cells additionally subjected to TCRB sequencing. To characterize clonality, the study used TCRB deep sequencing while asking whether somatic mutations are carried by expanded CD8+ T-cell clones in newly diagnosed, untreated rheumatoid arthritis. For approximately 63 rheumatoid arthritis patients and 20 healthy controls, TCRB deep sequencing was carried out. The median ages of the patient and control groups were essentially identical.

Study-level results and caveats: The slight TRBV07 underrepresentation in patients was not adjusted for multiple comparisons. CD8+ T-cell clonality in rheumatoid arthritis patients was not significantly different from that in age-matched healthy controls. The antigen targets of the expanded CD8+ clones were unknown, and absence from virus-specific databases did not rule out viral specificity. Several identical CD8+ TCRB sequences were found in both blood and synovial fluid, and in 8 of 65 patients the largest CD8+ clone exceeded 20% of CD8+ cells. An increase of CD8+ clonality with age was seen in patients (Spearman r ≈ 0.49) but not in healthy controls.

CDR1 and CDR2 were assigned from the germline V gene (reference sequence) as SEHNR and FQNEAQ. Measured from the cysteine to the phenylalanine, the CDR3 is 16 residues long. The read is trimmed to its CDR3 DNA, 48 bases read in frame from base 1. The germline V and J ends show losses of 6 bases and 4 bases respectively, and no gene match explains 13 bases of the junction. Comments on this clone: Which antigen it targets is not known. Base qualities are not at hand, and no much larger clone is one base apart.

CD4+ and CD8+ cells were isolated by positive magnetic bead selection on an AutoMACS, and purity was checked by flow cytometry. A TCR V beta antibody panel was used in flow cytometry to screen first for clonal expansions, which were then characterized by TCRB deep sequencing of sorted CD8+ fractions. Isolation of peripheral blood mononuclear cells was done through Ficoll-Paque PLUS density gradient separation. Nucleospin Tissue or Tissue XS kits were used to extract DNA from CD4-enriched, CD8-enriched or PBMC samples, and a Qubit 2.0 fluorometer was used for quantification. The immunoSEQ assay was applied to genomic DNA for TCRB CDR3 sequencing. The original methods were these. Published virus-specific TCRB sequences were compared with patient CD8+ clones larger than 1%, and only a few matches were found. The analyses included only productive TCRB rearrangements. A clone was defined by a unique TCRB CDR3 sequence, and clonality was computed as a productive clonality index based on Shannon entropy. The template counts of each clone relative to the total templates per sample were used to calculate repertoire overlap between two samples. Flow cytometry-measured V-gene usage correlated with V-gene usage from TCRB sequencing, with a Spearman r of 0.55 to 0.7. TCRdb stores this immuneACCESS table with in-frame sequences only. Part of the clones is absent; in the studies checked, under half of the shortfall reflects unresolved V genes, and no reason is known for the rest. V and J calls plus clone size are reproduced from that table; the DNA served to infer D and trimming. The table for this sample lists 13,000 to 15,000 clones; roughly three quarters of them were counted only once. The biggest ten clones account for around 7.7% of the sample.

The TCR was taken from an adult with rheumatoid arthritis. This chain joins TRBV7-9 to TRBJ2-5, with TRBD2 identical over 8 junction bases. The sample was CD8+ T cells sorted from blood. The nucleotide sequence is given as TGTGCCAGCAGATCGGGGAGCGGGGGAAGGGGAGAGACCCAGTACTTC. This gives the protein CASRSGSGGRGETQYF.